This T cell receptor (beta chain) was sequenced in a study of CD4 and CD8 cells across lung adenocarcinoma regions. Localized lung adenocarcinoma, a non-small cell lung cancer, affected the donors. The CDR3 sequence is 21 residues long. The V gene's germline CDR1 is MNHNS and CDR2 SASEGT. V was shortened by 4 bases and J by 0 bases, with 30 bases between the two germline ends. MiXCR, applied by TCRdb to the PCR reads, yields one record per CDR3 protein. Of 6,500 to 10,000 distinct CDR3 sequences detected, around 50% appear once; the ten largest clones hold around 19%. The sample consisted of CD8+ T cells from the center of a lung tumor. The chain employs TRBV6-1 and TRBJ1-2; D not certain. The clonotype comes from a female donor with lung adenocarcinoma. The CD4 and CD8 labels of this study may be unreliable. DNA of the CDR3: TGTGCCAGCAGTGTCCCTTTTACAGTGGCTATATTCTTATGTGCTAACTATGGCTACACCTTC. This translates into CASSVPFTVAIFLCANYGYTF.